This T cell receptor (beta chain) came from a study of cytomegalovirus exposure and HLA in healthy donors. General observations from the study: Testing in vitro showed three CMV-associated chains specific for CMV antigens.

Both 60 Vbeta primers and 13 Jbeta primers went into the PCR. Clones were read by immunoSEQ multiplex PCR, and TCRdb kept only the in-frame ones, dropping some. The data hold 120,000 to 150,000 clones, with around 57% observed a single time. Points on this clone: Its antigen is unidentified.

CDR3 size: 13 residues. Germline values: CDR1 MNHEY, CDR2 SMNVEV (reference sequence). V was shortened by 3 bases and J by 11 bases, with 16 bases between the two germline ends. The chain is built from TRBV27 and TRBJ1-1; D perhaps matches TRBD1 (6 bases). Sequencing input: PBMCs. This TCR came from a male donor in good health and CMV-seronegative. This CDR3 reads CASSLPHTGIAFF. The CDR3 DNA sequence: TGTGCCAGCAGTTTGCCTCACACAGGGATTGCTTTCTTT.